Listed here are 21 T cell receptor beta chains from one sample, sequenced in a study of T cells in Graves' hyperthyroidism and ophthalmopathy. TCR beta CDR3 regions were amplified from RNA. When the TCR CDR3 underwent first-round RT-PCR, the HTBI primer set was used. From the multiplex PCR reads, TCRdb called clonotypes with MiXCR, one entry per CDR3 protein. The table has about 610,000 distinct CDR3 sequences, 35% to 55% seen once. Sequencing input: peripheral blood or thyroid tissue (not recorded which). Source of these receptors: a woman under 30 with Graves' hyperthyroidism.

Worth noting for this clonotype: This may be a read error: a much more frequent sequence differs by one nucleotide. The rearrangement joins TRBV4-3 to TRBJ2-5; D might be TRBD2 (5 bases). The CDR3 contains 14 residues. Trimming removed 0 bases at V and 5 bases at J, with 10 bases between. CDR1 and CDR2 from the germline V gene are LGHNA and YSLEER. CDR3: CASSQDRGAETQYF. The CDR3 DNA is TGCGCCAGCAGCCAAGATCGGGGTGCGGAGACCCAGTACTTC.

The chain joins TRBV5-6 to TRBJ2-2; 8 bases are shared with TRBD2. The J segment lost 5 bases and the V segment lost 1 base, leaving 7 bases of the junction unmatched. This CDR3 is 16 amino acids long. Per the germline V gene, CDR1 is SGHDT and CDR2 is YYEEEE. The CDR3 sequence: CASSLPVAGRTGELFF. The DNA of the CDR3 is TGTGCCAGCAGCTTGCCCGTAGCGGGAAGGACCGGGGAGCTGTTTTTT.

This clonotype was observed many times. The chain carries TRBV19 and TRBJ2-7, with D perhaps matching TRBD2 (5 bases). Trimming left V 1 base short and J 3 bases short, with 16 bases between. The CDR3 is 16 amino acids. CDR1 and CDR2 (germline): LNHDA, SQIVND (reference sequence). CDR3 in amino acids: CASSIAATPSGYEQYF. CDR3 DNA sequence: TGTGCCAGTAGTATAGCCGCTACTCCCAGCGGCTACGAGCAGTACTTC.

The V and J genes are TRBV29-1 and TRBJ1-5, with D unresolved. CDR1 and CDR2 (germline): SQVTM, ANQGSEA. The CDR3 contains 13 residues. Deletions cut 5 bases from V and 4 bases from J, with 12 bases between. The CDR3 nucleotides read TGCAGCGTTAGGTCGGGAGAAAATCAGCCCCAGCATTTT. It translates to CSVRSGENQPQHF.

The chain has TRBV2 and TRBJ1-1; 8 bases match TRBD1. The junction had 10 bases not matched to a gene; V was cut back by 8 bases and J by 5 bases. CDR1 and CDR2 (germline): SNHLY, FYNNEI. CDR3 length: 14 amino acids. In nucleotides, the CDR3 is TGTGCCAGCGTCAGACAGGGGCCCTGGACTGAAGCTTTCTTT. Its translation: CASVRQGPWTEAFF.

The sample holds one count of this clonotype. This chain uses TRBV5-5 with TRBJ1-6; D is uncertain. CDR3 length: 13 residues. V dropped 4 bases and J dropped 9 bases, with 11 bases sitting between them. Germline CDR1 reads SGHKS; CDR2 reads YYEKEE (reference sequence). The DNA for the CDR3 is TGTGCCAGCAGCCTGGTATGGGGTTCACCCCTCCACTTT. This encodes CASSLVWGSPLHF. Using reference TRBV5-5 and TRBJ1-6 for the parts outside the CDR3, the full variable domain is DAGVTQSPTHLIKTRGQQVTLRCSPISGHKSVSWYQQVLGQGPQFIFQYYEKEERGRGNFPDRFSARQFPNYSSELNVNALLLGDSALYLCASSLVWGSPLHFGNGTRLTVT.

The chain uses TRBV20-1 and TRBJ1-2, with 7 bases matching TRBD1. The CDR3 is 12 amino acids. Germline assignment: CDR1 DFQATT and CDR2 SNEGSKA (reference sequence). V shed 3 bases, J shed 11 bases, and the junction held 9 bases outside the gene matches. The CDR3 coding sequence is TGCAGTGCTAGTGACAGGGCTGGGGGTTACACCTTC. Protein sequence: CSASDRAGGYTF.

The chain links TRBV18 to TRBJ1-4, with D unresolved. CDR1 is KGHSH and CDR2 is LQKENI in the germline V gene. Trimming shortened V by 9 bases and J by 7 bases, and 15 bases separated the two germline ends. This CDR3 has 13 amino acids. The CDR3 here is CASSSGPREKLFF. CDR3 coding DNA: TGTGCCAGTTCCTCCGGGCCCCGTGAAAAACTGTTTTTT.

As for this clonotype: A read error may account for a junction end that differs from germline. This chain connects TRBV12-3 or TRBV12-4 to TRBJ2-3, with 7 bases identical to TRBD1. The CDR3 runs to 14 residues. DNA for the CDR3: TGTGCCAGCAGCCAGGGGGAGACTACAGATACGCAATATTTT. Translating it yields CASSQGETTDTQYF.

This clonotype has a count of ten or more. The genes are TRBV7-3 and TRBJ1-1; 9 bases fit TRBD1. Germline V gene sequence: CDR1 SGHTA, CDR2 FQGTGA. The CDR3 has 18 amino acids. V trimming: 5 bases; J trimming: 5 bases; junction bases outside the gene matches: 18. CDR3: CASSALGQGAERTTEAFF. The CDR3 DNA is TGTGCCAGCAGCGCCCTGGGACAGGGCGCTGAGAGAACAACTGAAGCTTTCTTT. Complete variable domain (other parts from reference TRBV7-3 and TRBJ1-1): GAGVSQTPSNKVTEKGKYVELRCDPISGHTALYWYRQSLGQGPEFLIYFQGTGAADDSGLPNDRFFAVRPEGSVSTLKIQRTERGDSAVYLCASSALGQGAERTTEAFFGQGTRLTVV.

This chain uses TRBV20-1 with TRBJ2-1; TRBD2 aligns across 10 bases. From germline, CDR1 is DFQATT and CDR2 SNEGSKA (reference sequence). CDR3 length: 15 residues. The junction had 10 bases not matched to a gene; V was cut back by 3 bases and J by 8 bases. CDR3 amino acids: CSASPLAGVRYEQFF. The DNA of the CDR3 is TGCAGTGCTAGTCCCCTAGCGGGAGTGAGGTATGAGCAGTTCTTC.

On this clonotype: Being one base from a much bigger clone, this may be a read error. This chain connects TRBV7-6 to TRBJ1-2, with D possibly TRBD1 on 6 matching bases. The CDR3 is made up of 12 amino acids. V lost 5 bases, J lost 7 bases, and 11 bases lay in between. Germline values: CDR1 SGHVS, CDR2 FNYEAQ. CDR3 bases: TGTGCCAGCAGCAGGGGGATTGGTGGCTACACCTTC. Its protein is CASSRGIGGYTF.

This clonotype was seen many times. V is TRBV5-8 and J is TRBJ1-2; D is ambiguous. Trimming took 1 base from V and 5 from J, leaving 12 bases between them. CDR1 and CDR2 from the germline V gene are SGHTS and YDEGEE. The CDR3 consists of 14 residues. The CDR3: CASSLRADPYGYTF. As DNA, the CDR3 is TGTGCCAGCAGCTTGCGGGCAGACCCATATGGCTACACCTTC.

This clonotype was counted ten times or more. CDR3 DNA: TGTGCCAGCAGCTTAGACTTTCGGACGGACTATGGCTACACCTTC. It translates to CASSLDFRTDYGYTF. This chain connects TRBV11-2 to TRBJ1-2; D gene ambiguous. The CDR3 spans 15 residues. Trimming took 0 bases from V and 3 from J, leaving 11 bases between them. CDR1 SGHAT and CDR2 FQNNGV come from the germline V gene.

This clonotype was seen a few times. V usage is TRBV9 and J usage is TRBJ2-7, with no clear D. Germline CDR1 and CDR2: SGDLS and YYNGEE. The CDR3 has 14 amino acids. The ends were cut back, 0 bases at V and 5 bases at J, with 12 bases in the middle. CDR3 loop: CASSVEFFGNEQYF. DNA of the CDR3: TGTGCCAGCAGCGTAGAGTTTTTTGGGAACGAGCAGTACTTC.

V usage is TRBV10-3 and J usage is TRBJ1-1, with TRBD1 identical over 7 bases. The CDR3 loop spans 16 amino acids. V trimming: 3 bases; J trimming: 2 bases; junction bases outside the gene matches: 9. Germline values: CDR1 ENHRY, CDR2 SYGVKD. The CDR3 loop is CAISDGQAGLNTEAFF. The CDR3 nucleotides read TGTGCCATCAGTGACGGACAGGCGGGCTTAAACACTGAAGCTTTCTTT.

This clonotype was recorded only once. The germline gene is not matched at one end of the junction; a read error may be the cause. Here the CDR3 reads CASSLINTHTGELFF. CDR3 nucleotides: TGTGCCAGCAGCTTAATTAATACCCACACCGGGGAGCTGTTTTTT. The chain recombines TRBV5-1 with TRBJ2-2; no definite D call. Germline assignment: CDR1 SGHRS and CDR2 YFSETQ. This CDR3 is built from 15 residues. The whole variable domain, remainder taken from reference TRBV5-1 and TRBJ2-2, is KAGVTQTPRYLIKTRGQQVTLSCSPISGHRSVSWYQQTPGQGLQFLFEYFSETQRNKGNFPGRFSGRQFSNSRSEMNVSTLELGDSALYLCASSLINTHTGELFFGEGSRLTVL.

The genes are TRBV9 and TRBJ1-4; D gene uncertain. This CDR3 has 14 residues. Trimming stripped 2 bases from V and 7 bases from J, with 12 bases between. CDR1 and CDR2 (germline): SGDLS, YYNGEE. For the CDR3, the DNA is TGTGCCAGCAGCGTTAGGCAGGAGGCTGAAAAACTGTTTTTT. Its translation is CASSVRQEAEKLFF.

This sequence joins TRBV20-1 and TRBJ2-7, with 13 bases aligning to TRBD2. J was trimmed by 4 bases and V by 4 bases; bases with no gene match: 1. This CDR3 is built from 13 residues. Germline V gene sequence: CDR1 DFQATT, CDR2 SNEGSKA (reference sequence). Here the CDR3 reads CSAKGLAGYEQYF. The CDR3 DNA follows: TGCAGTGCTAAGGGACTAGCGGGGTACGAGCAGTACTTC.

At least ten counts were recorded for this clonotype. CDR3 nucleotide sequence: TGTGCCAGCAGTTTTTTTCGGGACACTGAAGCTTTCTTT. Translating gives CASSFFRDTEAFF. The chain couples TRBV12-3 or TRBV12-4 to TRBJ1-1; D call uncertain. The ends were cut back, 3 bases at V and 3 bases at J, with 8 bases in the middle. This CDR3 has 13 amino acids.

A word on this clonotype: A much bigger clone sits one base away, suggesting this may be a read error. The genes are TRBV25-1 and TRBJ2-7, with D tentatively TRBD1 (6 bases). There are 14 residues in the CDR3. CDR1 MGHDK and CDR2 SYGVNS come from the germline V gene. CDR3 amino acids: CASSSGTNAYGQYF. The CDR3 DNA sequence: TGTGCCAGCAGCTCGGGGACAAATGCCTACGGGCAGTACTTC.